This TCR beta chain was sequenced during a study of shared clonotypes between healthy human individuals. Recent acute infections and vaccinations were absent in the healthy HIV-negative adult donors. This clone has at least ten counts. Generated by immunoSEQ multiplex PCR, the TCRdb table keeps only in-frame clones and is missing some. The table shows some 300,000 clones, with less than 85% occurring only once. The CDR3 runs 14 residues. Germline values: CDR1 SNHLY, CDR2 FYNNEI. V was trimmed by 6 bases and J by 2 bases, leaving 14 bases between them. The source is a man younger than 45 in good health. V is TRBV2 and J is TRBJ2-7; no firm D call. The sequenced material came from memory CD4+ T cells sorted from blood. Documented subset: CD45RA-negative fraction. CDR3 residues: CASRFESGTYEQYF. The CDR3 region has the DNA TGTGCCAGCAGGTTCGAATCCGGAACCTACGAGCAGTACTTC. The full variable domain, rest sourced from reference TRBV2 and TRBJ2-7, is EPEVTQTPSHQVTQMGQEVILRCVPISNHLYFYWYRQILGQKVEFLVSFYNNEISEKSEIFDDQFSVERPDGSNFTLKIRSTKLEDSAMYFCASRFESGTYEQYFGPGTRLTVT.